These 3 T cell receptor beta chains share one sample of origin, sequenced in a study of blood T cell repertoires in COVID-19. The assay was immunoSEQ multiplex PCR, and TCRdb's table has in-frame clones only and misses some. The repertoire consists of 26,000 or so clones, with around 88% occurring once and the leading ten covering about a sixth. The sequenced sample was peripheral blood. The receptors were gathered from a human donor in a cohort sampled during active COVID-19.

This sequence joins TRBV27 and TRBJ2-3, with D possibly being TRBD2 (6 bases). V shed 4 bases and J shed 9 bases, with 14 bases lying between them. Germline assignment: CDR1 MNHEY and CDR2 SMNVEV (reference sequence). The CDR3 covers 13 residues. This CDR3 reads CASSSVMGGTQYF. The CDR3 DNA sequence: TGTGCCAGCAGTTCCGTCATGGGGGGAACGCAGTATTTT.

This chain connects TRBV19 to TRBJ1-5; the D gene is possibly TRBD1 (6 bases). The germline CDR1 and CDR2 sequences are LNHDA and SQIVND (reference sequence). CDR3 size: 14 residues. V gave up 6 bases and J gave up 5 bases, with 14 bases separating them. The CDR3 bases are TGTGCCAGTAGGGCAGGGGATGGTTATCAGCCCCAGCATTTT. Its protein is CASRAGDGYQPQHF.

The V gene is TRBV2, the J gene TRBJ2-3, with TRBD2 matching 11 bases. Losses at the gene ends were 7 bases for V and 2 bases for J; bases not matched to a gene: 5. Germline CDR1 reads SNHLY; CDR2 reads FYNNEI. This CDR3 comprises 15 residues. CDR3 protein: CASTGTSGPTDTQYF. The CDR3 DNA follows: TGTGCCAGCACTGGGACTAGCGGACCCACAGATACGCAGTATTTT. Full variable domain (missing parts from reference TRBV2 and TRBJ2-3): EPEVTQTPSHQVTQMGQEVILRCVPISNHLYFYWYRQILGQKVEFLVSFYNNEISEKSEIFDDQFSVERPDGSNFTLKIRSTKLEDSAMYFCASTGTSGPTDTQYFGPGTRLTVL.